Below are 27 T cell receptor beta chains sequenced from a single sample in a study of shared clonotypes between healthy human individuals. Produced via immunoSEQ multiplex PCR; TCRdb's table is partial and in-frame only. This table has 950,000 to 1,300,000 clones, 70% to 80% appearing once. The sequencing sample was made of memory CD4+ T cells sorted from blood. Documented subset: CD45RA-negative fraction. These receptor sequences come from a man aged 18 to 30 in good health.

The genes are TRBV11-2 and TRBJ2-7; TRBD2 matches 7 bases. In germline, CDR1 is SGHAT, CDR2 FQNNGV. V shed 2 bases, J shed 4 bases, and the junction held 2 bases outside the gene matches. The CDR3 is 13 amino acids. The DNA for the CDR3 is TGTGCCAGCAGCTTACTAGCGGAGTACGAGCAGTACTTC. It is translated as CASSLLAEYEQYF. Using reference TRBV11-2 and TRBJ2-7 for the parts outside the CDR3, the full variable domain is EAGVAQSPRYKIIEKRQSVAFWCNPISGHATLYWYQQILGQGPKLLIQFQNNGVVDDSQLPKDRFSAERLKGVDSTLKIQPAKLEDSAVYLCASSLLAEYEQYFGPGTRLTVT.

Only a few counts were recorded for this clone. The V call is TRBV5-1, the J call TRBJ1-6; TRBD1 matches at 7 bases. This CDR3 has 13 residues. Germline V gene data show CDR1 as SGHRS and CDR2 as YFSETQ. J was trimmed by 7 bases and V by 3 bases; bases with no gene match: 1. CDR3 in DNA: TGCGCCAGCAGCTGGGACAGAAATTCACCCCTCCACTTT. Translating it yields CASSWDRNSPLHF. The full variable domain, its missing parts supplied by reference TRBV5-1 and TRBJ1-6, is KAGVTQTPRYLIKTRGQQVTLSCSPISGHRSVSWYQQTPGQGLQFLFEYFSETQRNKGNFPGRFSGRQFSNSRSEMNVSTLELGDSALYLCASSWDRNSPLHFGNGTRLTVT.

The V gene is TRBV30, the J gene TRBJ2-4; D may be TRBD2 (5 bases). CDR1 and CDR2 (germline): GTSNPN, SVGIG (reference sequence). The CDR3 spans 14 residues. The ends were cut back, 5 bases at V and 5 bases at J, with 16 bases in the middle. The CDR3 sequence is CAWALKGVENIQYF. CDR3 DNA: TGTGCCTGGGCTCTTAAGGGAGTTGAAAACATTCAGTACTTC. The whole variable domain, filled in from reference TRBV30 and TRBJ2-4, reads SQTIHQWPATLVQPVGSPLSLECTVEGTSNPNLYWYRQAAGRGLQLLFYSVGIGQISSEVPQNLSASRPQDRQFILSSKKLLLSDSGFYLCAWALKGVENIQYFGAGTRLSVL.

The chain employs TRBV5-1 and TRBJ1-2, with D maybe TRBD1 (6 bases). Trimming cost V 4 bases and J 8 bases, with 18 bases left between them. The CDR3 spans 14 residues. CDR1 SGHRS and CDR2 YFSETQ come from the germline V gene. The CDR3 spells CASSPLEGVRGYTF. The CDR3 bases are TGCGCCAGCAGCCCCTTGGAGGGGGTCCGCGGCTACACCTTC.

The genes are TRBV5-1 and TRBJ1-1, with 7 positions matching TRBD1. Germline CDR1 is SGHRS and CDR2 is YFSETQ. This CDR3 has 16 residues. V lost 5 bases to trimming and J lost 2 bases; unmatched junction nucleotides: 12. The DNA of the CDR3 is TGCGCCAGCAGGGGGACTGACAGGGCTCTTAACACTGAAGCTTTCTTT. Translated, it gives CASRGTDRALNTEAFF.

This clone was seen many times. The rearrangement joins TRBV5-5 to TRBJ1-5; no reliable D call. The CDR3 runs 13 residues. Germline lookup yields CDR1 SGHKS and CDR2 YYEKEE (reference sequence). The V gene lost 0 bases and the J gene lost 7 bases, with 8 bases spanning the gap. CDR3 in amino acids: CASSLVPAQPQHF. CDR3 DNA sequence: TGTGCCAGCAGCTTGGTTCCGGCCCAGCCCCAGCATTTT.

The chain has TRBV5-6 and TRBJ1-5, with D tentatively TRBD1 (5 bases). Germline CDR1 and CDR2: SGHDT and YYEEEE. V lost 3 bases, J lost 4 bases, and 20 bases lay in between. The CDR3 has 17 amino acids. DNA for the CDR3: TGTGCCAGCAGCTCCCGGGGTCCGAACAGGCGGAATCAGCCCCAGCATTTT. It translates to CASSSRGPNRRNQPQHF.

The CDR3 DNA is TGTGCCAGCAGCTTAGGGACCCGACAGGGAGCGTACGAGCAGTACTTC. Residues: CASSLGTRQGAYEQYF. The chain combines TRBV11-2 with TRBJ2-7; TRBD1 agrees at 7 bases. Germline values: CDR1 SGHAT, CDR2 FQNNGV. Trimming cost V 1 base and J 4 bases; bases outside gene matches: 10. This CDR3 is built from 16 residues.

The J gene is TRBJ1-1, the V gene TRBV11-2, with TRBD1 as a possible D gene (5 bases). Germline CDR1 and CDR2: SGHAT and FQNNGV. V lost 5 bases to trimming and J lost 5 bases, with 12 bases between them. The CDR3 loop spans 13 amino acids. The CDR3 coding sequence is TGTGCCAGCAGCACCTCCTGGGGGACTGAAGCTTTCTTT. Translation gives CASSTSWGTEAFF.

The CDR3 protein is CASSLMGGEAFF. CDR3 coding DNA: TGCGCCAGCAGCTTGATGGGGGGAGAAGCTTTCTTT. The J gene is TRBJ1-1, the V gene TRBV5-1; tentatively, D is TRBD1 (5 bases). There are 12 residues in the CDR3. From germline, CDR1 is SGHRS and CDR2 YFSETQ. The germline V and J ends were trimmed by 1 base and 8 bases, with 9 bases remaining between them.

This clone was seen at least ten times. The J gene is TRBJ1-1, the V gene TRBV5-1, with D tentatively TRBD1 (5 bases). V lost 0 bases and J lost 4, with 13 bases in between. Germline-derived CDR1 and CDR2 are SGHRS and YFSETQ. This CDR3 region has 15 residues. CDR3 amino acids: CASSLEDSGGTEAFF. The CDR3 DNA follows: TGCGCCAGCAGCTTGGAGGATTCGGGGGGCACTGAAGCTTTCTTT.

The chain has TRBV18 and TRBJ2-7; 11 bases are shared with TRBD2. CDR1 is KGHSH and CDR2 is LQKENI in the germline V gene. The CDR3 consists of 16 residues. The ends lost 4 bases at V and 3 bases at J; junction bases unmatched: 8. The CDR3: CASSQASGRLFYEQYF. DNA of the CDR3: TGTGCCAGCTCACAAGCTAGCGGGAGGCTATTCTACGAGCAGTACTTC.

This clone occurred a few times. The chain combines TRBV30 with TRBJ2-7; TRBD2 might be the D (6 bases). V shed 5 bases and J shed 4 bases, with 9 bases lying between them. Germline V gives CDR1 GTSNPN, CDR2 SVGIG (reference sequence). This CDR3 is 11 amino acids long. DNA of the CDR3: TGTGCCTGGGGCCGGGAGTACGAGCAGTACTTC. Its translation is CAWGREYEQYF.

The chain employs TRBV27 and TRBJ1-3; D remains ambiguous. Per germline, CDR1 MNHEY and CDR2 SMNVEV (reference sequence). The CDR3 has 13 amino acids. V lost 2 bases, J lost 4 bases, and 6 bases lay in between. The CDR3 DNA reads as TGTGCCAGCAGTTTAACCTCAGGAAACACCATATATTTT. It specifies CASSLTSGNTIYF.

The chain has TRBV11-3 and TRBJ1-3; D remains unclear. The CDR3 is made up of 10 amino acids. V was trimmed by 5 bases and J by 6 bases, leaving 2 bases between them. In germline, CDR1 is SGHNT, CDR2 YENEEA. The CDR3 DNA follows: TGTGCCAGCAGCCAAAACACCATATATTTT. Its translation: CASSQNTIYF. The whole variable domain, remainder taken from reference TRBV11-3 and TRBJ1-3, is EAGVVQSPRYKIIEKKQPVAFWCNPISGHNTLYWYLQNLGQGPELLIRYENEEAVDDSQLPKDRFSAERLKGVDSTLKIQPAELGDSAVYLCASSQNTIYFGEGSWLTVV.

The chain carries TRBV28 and TRBJ2-1, with 10 bases identical to TRBD1. Germline V gene lookup returns CDR1 MDHEN and CDR2 SYDVKM. The CDR3 extends over 15 amino acids. V trimming: 5 bases; J trimming: 9 bases; junction bases outside the gene matches: 10. The CDR3 spells CASSEGDRGHSEQFF. CDR3 DNA sequence: TGTGCCAGCAGTGAAGGGGACAGGGGTCATAGTGAGCAGTTCTTC.

The chain links TRBV14 to TRBJ1-5; tentative D call: TRBD1 (5 bases). This CDR3 has 16 amino acids. The ends were cut back, 3 bases at V and 0 bases at J, with 12 bases in the middle. The germline V gene has CDR1 SGHDN and CDR2 FVKESK. CDR3 loop: CASSQGTWNSNQPQHF. DNA of the CDR3: TGTGCCAGCAGCCAGGGGACGTGGAATAGCAATCAGCCCCAGCATTTT.

This clone was picked up a small number of times. The chain has TRBV9 and TRBJ1-5; 9 bases are a match to TRBD1. The CDR3 covers 15 residues. CDR1 is SGDLS, CDR2 YYNGEE, per germline. Trimming took 4 bases from V and 4 from J; bases not matched to a gene: 6. Here the CDR3 reads CASSQTGTGNQPQHF. For the CDR3, the DNA is TGTGCCAGCAGCCAAACGGGGACAGGGAATCAGCCCCAGCATTTT. Full variable domain (outside the CDR3, taken from reference TRBV9 and TRBJ1-5): DSGVTQTPKHLITATGQRVTLRCSPRSGDLSVYWYQQSLDQGLQFLIQYYNGEERAKGNILERFSAQQFPDLHSELNLSSLELGDSALYFCASSQTGTGNQPQHFGDGTRLSIL.

This clone appeared once. A junction end diverges from the germline sequence, so it may reflect a read error. The J gene is TRBJ2-3, the V gene TRBV6-6; D may correspond to TRBD1 or TRBD2 (5 bases each). CDR1 and CDR2 (germline): MNHNY, SVGAGI (reference sequence). The CDR3 has 13 residues. CDR3 in DNA: TGTGCCAGCAGGACTGCTAGCACAGGTACGCAGTATTTT. This encodes CASRTASTGTQYF.

The genes are TRBV18 and TRBJ1-1, with 8 nucleotides matching TRBD1. The germline V gene has CDR1 KGHSH and CDR2 LQKENI. CDR3 size: 19 residues. V shed 3 bases and J 0 bases; nucleotides not matched to a gene: 15. CDR3 protein: CASSPAFLGQGMLNTEAFF. CDR3 nucleotide sequence: TGTGCCAGCTCACCTGCGTTCTTAGGACAGGGTATGTTGAACACTGAAGCTTTCTTT.

Many counts were recorded for this clone. The chain employs TRBV20-1 and TRBJ1-2, with 7 bases fitting TRBD1. The ends lost 7 bases at V and 4 bases at J; junction bases unmatched: 3. Germline lookup yields CDR1 DFQATT and CDR2 SNEGSKA (reference sequence). There are 11 residues in the CDR3. CDR3: CSGRDSYGYTF. The CDR3 coding sequence is TGCAGTGGGAGGGACAGCTATGGCTACACCTTC.

The rearrangement uses TRBV19 and TRBJ2-3, with 9 bases lining up with TRBD2. Germline V gives CDR1 LNHDA, CDR2 SQIVND (reference sequence). Trimming cost V 5 bases and J 1 base; bases outside gene matches: 4. The CDR3 sequence is 15 residues long. CDR3 in amino acids: CASSASSGGTDTQYF. The CDR3 DNA follows: TGTGCCAGTAGTGCTTCTAGCGGGGGCACAGATACGCAGTATTTT.

The chain recombines TRBV19 with TRBJ1-4; TRBD1 matches 7 bases. The J segment lost 3 bases and the V segment lost 8 bases, leaving 6 bases of the junction unmatched. Germline V gene lookup returns CDR1 LNHDA and CDR2 SQIVND (reference sequence). CDR3 length: 14 residues. The CDR3 here is CASSIQGSNEKLFF. Written as DNA, the CDR3 is TGTGCCAGTTCCATACAGGGGTCTAATGAAAAACTGTTTTTT.

V is TRBV27 and J is TRBJ2-7; D is uncertain. Looked up from germline, CDR1 is MNHEY and CDR2 is SMNVEV (reference sequence). This CDR3 has 14 amino acids. Trimming took 6 bases from V and 0 from J, leaving 12 bases between them. The CDR3 sequence: CASRRYGGSYEQYF. The CDR3, as DNA: TGTGCCAGCAGACGCTACGGCGGCTCCTACGAGCAGTACTTC.

The rearrangement links TRBV19 to TRBJ1-3; no clear D. Germline CDR1 reads LNHDA; CDR2 reads SQIVND (reference sequence). This CDR3 has 16 amino acids. The V end was cut by 1 base, the J end by 0 bases, with 10 bases between. The chain's CDR3 is CASSIVTAYSGNTIYF. CDR3 in DNA: TGTGCCAGTAGTATAGTAACGGCCTACTCTGGAAACACCATATATTTT.

This clone was seen more than once but under ten times. The chain combines TRBV5-1 with TRBJ1-1, with 7 positions matching TRBD1. Germline V gene data show CDR1 as SGHRS and CDR2 as YFSETQ. There are 14 residues in the CDR3. Trimming removed 6 bases from V and 4 bases from J; junction bases left unmatched: 9. The CDR3 DNA reads TGCGCCAGCAAGACAGGGTACGAGGGCACTGAAGCTTTCTTT. It codes for CASKTGYEGTEAFF.

The chain recombines TRBV10-3 with TRBJ1-6; D is uncertain. The length of the CDR3 is 14 residues. The germline V gene has CDR1 ENHRY and CDR2 SYGVKD. V lost 4 bases and J lost 4, with 8 bases in between. This chain's CDR3 is CAISVGRYNSPLHF. The CDR3 DNA reads TGTGCCATCAGTGTCGGCCGTTATAATTCACCCCTCCACTTT.